The 11 T cell receptor beta chains given below trace back to one sample, sequenced in a study of OX40 agonist ivuxolimab in advanced cancers. Profiling relied on immunoSEQ multiplex PCR, and the TCRdb table lists in-frame clones only, not all of them. This sample has around 75,000 clones, with 80% to 90% found just once. Sequencing used CD4+ or CD8+ T cells sorted from blood, obtained in a trial of the OX40 agonist ivuxolimab. The receptors derive from an adult with an advanced solid tumor such as melanoma, head and neck, liver or kidney cancer.

The chain couples TRBV6-1 to TRBJ2-7, with TRBD1 matching 7 bases. Trimming removed 5 bases from V and 7 bases from J; junction bases left unmatched: 14. In germline, CDR1 is MNHNS, CDR2 SASEGT. The CDR3 sequence is 15 residues long. The CDR3 here is CASSPYGQALGEQYF. Here the CDR3 DNA reads TGTGCCAGCAGTCCATACGGACAGGCCCTTGGGGAGCAGTACTTC.

This sequence joins TRBV19 and TRBJ2-2; possible D gene TRBD2, 5 bases. Germline CDR1 is LNHDA and CDR2 is SQIVND (reference sequence). V shed 5 bases and J shed 1 base, with 14 bases lying between them. The length of the CDR3 is 16 residues. This CDR3 is CASSSGVPQNTGELFF. CDR3 nucleotides: TGTGCCAGTAGTTCCGGGGTCCCTCAGAACACCGGGGAGCTGTTTTTT.

V usage is TRBV5-1 and J usage is TRBJ2-5; the D gene is possibly TRBD2 (5 bases). Looked up from germline, CDR1 is SGHRS and CDR2 is YFSETQ. The CDR3 totals 16 residues. Trimming removed 0 bases at V and 5 bases at J, with 17 bases between. The CDR3 is CASSLVPAGAQETQYF. As DNA, the CDR3 is TGCGCCAGCAGCTTGGTCCCCGCGGGCGCCCAGGAGACCCAGTACTTC.

This rearrangement joins TRBV6-5 to TRBJ2-2, with 7 bases lining up with TRBD1. This CDR3 comprises 13 residues. The J segment lost 6 bases and the V segment lost 4 bases, leaving 2 bases of the junction unmatched. Germline V gene lookup returns CDR1 MNHEY and CDR2 SVGAGI. The DNA of the CDR3 is TGTGCCAGCAGTTCGACAGGGTCCGGGGAGCTGTTTTTT. Its protein is CASSSTGSGELFF.

V gene TRBV25-1 combines with J gene TRBJ2-2; TRBD2 is a possible D gene (5 bases). The CDR3 is 16 residues long. Germline-derived CDR1 and CDR2 are MGHDK and SYGVNS. V lost 3 bases and J 0 bases, leaving 11 bases between the germline ends. The CDR3 DNA follows: TGTGCCAGCAGTGATCCCAGGAGGACGAACACCGGGGAGCTGTTTTTT. This codes for CASSDPRRTNTGELFF.

This chain joins TRBV19 and TRBJ2-7, with TRBD2 as a possible D gene (6 bases). The V end lost 3 bases, the J end lost 5 bases, and 11 bases lay between the germline ends. Germline lookup yields CDR1 LNHDA and CDR2 SQIVND (reference sequence). The CDR3 totals 13 residues. This CDR3 reads CASSIGGPNEQYF. The CDR3, as DNA: TGTGCCAGTAGTATCGGGGGTCCCAACGAGCAGTACTTC.

This clone was observed a few times. This rearrangement joins TRBV7-2 to TRBJ1-6; tentatively, D is TRBD1 (5 bases). Trimming removed 4 bases from V and 10 bases from J, with 14 bases in between. Germline-derived CDR1 and CDR2 are SGHTA and FQGNSA. The CDR3 runs 14 residues. The CDR3: CASSSPGTGSPLHF. The DNA of the CDR3 is TGTGCCAGCAGCTCACCTGGGACCGGCTCACCCCTCCACTTT.

The V and J genes are TRBV5-5 and TRBJ1-6; 9 bases are a match to TRBD1. This CDR3 spans 15 amino acids. Trimming removed 5 bases from V and 7 bases from J; junction bases left unmatched: 7. Germline V gene lookup returns CDR1 SGHKS and CDR2 YYEKEE (reference sequence). The CDR3: CASRLGQGTNSPLHF. Written as DNA, the CDR3 is TGTGCCAGCAGACTTGGACAGGGGACCAATTCACCCCTCCACTTT.

The chain employs TRBV6-5 and TRBJ1-2; D unresolved. Germline lookup yields CDR1 MNHEY and CDR2 SVGAGI. V was clipped by 6 bases and J by 2 bases, with 13 bases between them. This CDR3 has 14 residues. The CDR3, as DNA: TGTGCCAGCAGCCGATTGGAGGGCAACTATGGCTACACCTTC. Translating gives CASSRLEGNYGYTF.

This chain connects TRBV6-1 to TRBJ1-2, with 8 positions matching TRBD1. Trimming removed 2 bases from V and 4 bases from J; junction bases left unmatched: 9. This CDR3 region has 16 residues. Germline V gene data show CDR1 as MNHNS and CDR2 as SASEGT. CDR3 loop: CASSESPQGARYGYTF. The DNA for the CDR3 is TGTGCCAGCAGTGAATCGCCCCAGGGGGCTCGCTATGGCTACACCTTC.

This chain connects TRBV5-1 to TRBJ2-1, with D uncertain. Germline assignment: CDR1 SGHRS and CDR2 YFSETQ. The germline V and J ends were trimmed by 4 bases and 0 bases, with 2 bases remaining between them. This CDR3 has 12 residues. In DNA, the CDR3 is TGCGCCAGCAGCGGCTCCTACAATGAGCAGTTCTTC. It specifies CASSGSYNEQFF.